This TCR beta chain stems from a study of blood T cells in healthy people across ages (dated by TCRdb to between 2015 and 2016). Context from the whole study: In model experiments, roughly one uniquely barcoded TCR beta cDNA molecule per two T cells was captured by template switching. The donors were split into four age groups: young (average 16 years), middle-aged (roughly 39), aged (over 55) and long-lived (roughly 88). Age-related changes in TCR beta repertoire diversity were measured in the study by deep sequencing normalized with unique cDNA molecular identifiers. Using the same blood draw, the study looked at two additional independent replicas of 1 million unique cDNA reads for two donors, one aged 18 to 30 and the other aged 80 or older. To avoid experimental bias, donors of different ages were spread randomly across the sequencing lanes. Here is what the overall study found, with its caveats: Compared with the aged group, more naive CD4+ T cells, fewer expanded clones and increased TCR diversity were shown by the long-lived group, suggesting age selection. Bulk unsorted PBMC profiling prevented conclusive comparison of naive and antigen-experienced compartments. The CMV infection status of donors was not known, potentially confounding age-related changes in expanded clonotypes. As age increased, observed TCR beta diversity per million T cells dropped in a roughly linear way, and a significant reduction was already evident by age around 41. Estimates of total diversity based on one million sequenced T cells were considered lower bounds and underestimates. A strong correlation was found between observed TCR beta diversity and the percentage of naive T cells measured by flow cytometry.

The CDR3 measures 17 amino acids from cysteine to phenylalanine. Left in the record is the CDR3 DNA by itself, 51 bases read in frame from the first base. Deletion took 2 bases off V and 3 bases off J, with a span of 14 bases between the germline ends. Per the germline V gene (reference sequence), MNHEY is the CDR1 and SMNVEV is the CDR2. The donors were some 39 Caucasian individuals from Russia, aged 6 to 90 years, who were systemically healthy. Roughly 11 milliliters of peripheral blood were drawn from each donor into EDTA-treated Vacutainer tubes. Ficoll-Paque density-gradient centrifugation was used to isolate PBMCs, with at least 6.5 million obtained per sample. Total RNA, at least 6 micrograms per sample, was extracted from PBMCs with Trizol reagent. The percentages of naive CD45RAhigh/CD27high T cells were determined by flow cytometry on a PBMC aliquot from every donor. Library construction relied on 5' RACE. Sequenced using an Illumina HiSeq 2500. A second about 7 to 12 cycle PCR used a sample-barcoded 5' primer and a J-beta primer mix. A template-switch 5' adaptor carrying 12 random nucleotides introduced a unique molecular identifier onto each TCR beta cDNA molecule. Each sample yielded at least 3 million CDR3-containing paired-end reads. The Mint cDNA synthesis kit, primed by a TRBC-specific oligonucleotide, was used to synthesize first-strand cDNA from all RNA. Following uracil-DNA glycosylase treatment, a first 18-cycle PCR with universal primers M1SS and BC2_uni_R was performed on all cDNA. Per the source publication's procedure: Each sample was normalized by randomly selecting 1 million high-quality reads, each carrying a distinct molecular identifier. Instead of being binned into consensus sequences, reads with shared molecular identifiers were discarded. MiTCR, set to a Q25 quality threshold and the strictest error-elimination algorithm, was used for CDR3 identification, clonotype clustering and error correction. A nonparametric unseen species model with Euler transformation was used to estimate a lower bound on total TCR beta diversity. TCRdb reworked the public reads: Q25 trimming with fastp, MiXCR clone assembly, productive beta chains retained. Every entry covers one CDR3 protein and lists the most common genes and DNA from its rows. TCRdb's processing, not the study's, gives the V and J calls here. The sample table shows 700,000 to 800,000 distinct CDR3 sequences, and around 46% are seen once. The ten largest clones capture 20% of the sample.

Worth noting for this clonotype: Its cognate antigen has yet to be identified. No base qualities exist here, and no much larger clone lies one base off it.

This TCR was recovered from a woman aged 55-69 years in good health. Source material: blood. The sequence is built from TRBV27 and TRBJ2-6, with a weak D call of TRBD2 (7 bases match). In nucleotides, the sequence is TGTGCCAGCAGTTTAACTCGGGGGGCTTATGGGGCCAACGTCCTGACTTTC. Translated, this gives CASSLTRGAYGANVLTF.